These T cell receptor beta chains were read from a single sample in a study of T-cell memory formation after mild COVID-19. One entry per CDR3 protein, called by TCRdb with MiXCR from the 5' RACE reads. The table lists 180,000 or so distinct CDR3 sequences, 16% of them singletons. The material sequenced was PBMCs or a T cell subset sorted from them (not recorded which). These receptors were taken from an adult woman who had mild COVID-19 (a few samples of this study predate the infection). Cell type and time point are not known. CDR3s include the opening cysteine and the closing phenylalanine or tryptophan. A D gene is named only where the DNA matches it firmly. Where a row states a size, it is once, few, many or the class of an expanded clone; other rows omit it.

>-|TRBJ2-4|-|TRBV7-9
TGTGCCAGCAGCTTGACGGGAAACGCAAACATTCAGTACTTC
CASSLTGNANIQYF
>few|TRBJ2-7|-|TRBV12-3/TRBV12-4
TGTGCCAGCAGCGCCACCGGGACGGGGACCTACGAGCAGTACTTC
CASSATGTGTYEQYF
>few|TRBJ2-1|-|TRBV7-2
TGTGCCAGCAGCTTATGGGCAGTAGGGGGGGATGAGCAGTTCTTC
CASSLWAVGGDEQFF
>-|TRBJ1-2|-|TRBV14
TGTGCCAGCAGCCCAGGGAGGACAGCGTTAAACTATGGCTACACCTTC
CASSPGRTALNYGYTF
>few|TRBJ2-1|TRBD2|TRBV19
TGTGCCAGTAAACGTAGGGAGGGTTACTCCTACAATGAGCAGTTCTTC
CASKRREGYSYNEQFF
>few|TRBJ1-2|-|TRBV29-1
TGCAGCGTTGACCTGGGACTGCTTAACTATGGCTACACCTTC
CSVDLGLLNYGYTF
>many|TRBJ1-2|-|TRBV5-1
TGCGCCAGCAGCTTGACTGGGGGCGGCTACACCTTC
CASSLTGGGYTF
>few|TRBJ2-3|-|TRBV7-9
TGTGCCAGCAGTCGCGCAGGTTACACAGATACGCAGTATTTT
CASSRAGYTDTQYF
>few|TRBJ2-2|-|TRBV11-3
TGTGCCAGCGGTGGACGTCCCACCGGGGAGCTGTTTTTT
CASGGRPTGELFF
>few|TRBJ2-1|TRBD2|TRBV4-1
TGCGCCAGCAGCCAAGTAATGCAGGGAGGGTACAATGAGCAGTTCTTC
CASSQVMQGGYNEQFF
>-|TRBJ2-5|-|TRBV5-1
TGCGCCAGCAAAAGGCAGGGGTTGGTGGAGACCCAGTACTTC
CASKRQGLVETQYF
>-|TRBJ1-2|TRBD1|TRBV12-3/TRBV12-4
TGTGCCAGCAGCACACCAGGGACAGCCCTATATAGCTACACCTTC
CASSTPGTALYSYTF
>-|TRBJ1-3|-|TRBV7-2
TGTGCCAGCAGCTTAGTTTCTGGCCCAAGCTCTGGAAACACCATATATTTT
CASSLVSGPSSGNTIYF
>-|TRBJ2-3|TRBD2|TRBV30
TGTGCCTGGACCCGGGAGGGGGGTGATACGCAGTATTTT
CAWTREGGDTQYF
>-|TRBJ1-2|-|TRBV4-3
TGCGCCAGCAGCCAAGCCGACAGGCCTAGTGGCTACACCTTC
CASSQADRPSGYTF
>few|TRBJ2-7|TRBD2|TRBV5-1
TGCGCCAGCAGCCCAGGAGGGGACCGATTAGCGGGCAAGAGCTCCTACGAGCAGTACTTC
CASSPGGDRLAGKSSYEQYF
>few|TRBJ2-5|-|TRBV7-9
TGTGCCAGCAGCTTAGACCTCCTCCGGGACGGAGGAGAGACCCAGTACTTC
CASSLDLLRDGGETQYF
>-|TRBJ1-2|TRBD1|TRBV6-1
TGTGCCAGCAGTGAAGCGGTTCTAAGGGGGCCATATGGCTACACCTTC
CASSEAVLRGPYGYTF
>few|TRBJ2-1|TRBD2|TRBV12-3/TRBV12-4
TGTGCCAGCAGTCTCAGACTAGCGGGAGAGCATGAGCAGTTCTTC
CASSLRLAGEHEQFF
>few|TRBJ2-3|TRBD1|TRBV10-3
TGTGCCATCACCCGGACAGGGGGCAACACAGATACGCAGTATTTT
CAITRTGGNTDTQYF
>-|TRBJ2-3|-|TRBV18
TGTGCCAGCTCACACGCCCAAGGAGGGGGCTTTGGTGATACGCAGTATTTT
CASSHAQGGGFGDTQYF
>few|TRBJ2-3|TRBD2|TRBV5-1
TGCGCCAGCAGCTTGGCCAAGGCTAGCGGGGGGGCCGGAACAGATACGCAGTATTTT
CASSLAKASGGAGTDTQYF
>-|TRBJ2-2|TRBD2|TRBV24-1
TGTGCCACCAGTCCAAGCGGGGGGACCGGGGAGCTGTTTTTT
CATSPSGGTGELFF
>-|TRBJ2-2|TRBD2|TRBV7-9
TGTGCCAGCAGCCACCCGGCGACTAGCGGGGGGGCCTTCGGCACCGGGGAGCTGTTTTTT
CASSHPATSGGAFGTGELFF
>few|TRBJ2-1|TRBD2|TRBV11-3
TGTGCCAGCAGCTTTAGCGGGATGCGATACAATGAGCAGTTCTTC
CASSFSGMRYNEQFF
>few|TRBJ2-7|-|TRBV20-1
TGCAGTGCTAGACCTTGGGCAGGGGTGTACGAGCAGTACTTC
CSARPWAGVYEQYF
>few|TRBJ2-2|TRBD2|TRBV5-1
TGCGCCAGCAGCCCAGCGACTAGCGGGAGCGAGCTGTTTTTT
CASSPATSGSELFF
>many|TRBJ2-1|-|TRBV4-2
TGTGCCAGCAGCCACAACACGGGGAGCTCCTACAATGAGCAGTTCTTC
CASSHNTGSSYNEQFF
>few|TRBJ2-3|-|TRBV7-9
TGTGCCAGCAGCTTCCGGTCGCATCGGACAGATACGCAGTATTTT
CASSFRSHRTDTQYF
>-|TRBJ2-1|-|TRBV11-2
TGTGCCAGCAGCTTAGTAACTACATTTGGCAATGAGCAGTTCTTC
CASSLVTTFGNEQFF
>many|TRBJ2-5|-|TRBV7-9
TGTGCCAGCAGCTTTTCGGACCGAGAGACCCAGTACTTC
CASSFSDRETQYF
>few|TRBJ2-5|TRBD2|TRBV6-2/TRBV6-3
TGTGCCAGCACCGCCGGGACTATGGGGGAGACCCAGTACTTC
CASTAGTMGETQYF
>few|TRBJ2-5|-|TRBV12-3/TRBV12-4
TGTGCCAGCAGTTTCTACTCGGAGACCCAGTACTTC
CASSFYSETQYF
>-|TRBJ1-1|TRBD1|TRBV3-1
TGTGCCAGCAGCCCGGACAGGGGTAAGCGTATGAACACTGAAGCTTTCTTT
CASSPDRGKRMNTEAFF
>-|TRBJ1-2|TRBD1|TRBV7-2
TGTGCCAGCCTAAAGACAGGGAATGGCTACACCTTC
CASLKTGNGYTF
>few|TRBJ1-6|-|TRBV9
TGTGCCAGCAGCGTAGGCGGCAGCAATTCACCCCTCCACTTT
CASSVGGSNSPLHF
>many|TRBJ2-1|TRBD2|TRBV5-5
TGTGCCAGCAGCTTTGGGTCCGGGACTAGCGGCCGAGGGCAGTTCTTC
CASSFGSGTSGRGQFF